The source of this T cell receptor (beta chain) is a study of blood T cell repertoires in COVID-19. Repertoires were generated with immunoSEQ multiplex PCR, while TCRdb's copy carries only in-frame clones and drops some. Seen here are hundreds of thousands of clones, approximately 86% observed once, and the top ten hold approximately 14%. V gave up 3 bases and J gave up 6 bases; unmatched junction bases: 1. This CDR3 is 13 amino acids long. Sequenced sample: peripheral blood. The V and J genes are TRBV12-3 or TRBV12-4 and TRBJ1-5; 8 nucleotides match TRBD1. The receptor comes from a woman in her 70s with COVID-19, enrolled during active disease. The CDR3 here is CASSLQGAQPQHF. CDR3 DNA: TGTGCCAGCAGTTTGCAGGGGGCTCAGCCCCAGCATTTT.